This T cell receptor beta chain came from a study of spatial heterogeneity in lung cancer. On the study more broadly: Detection consistently yielded more beta chains than alpha chains. Mean representation of each unique TCR and UMI combination in the raw reads exceeded 8.5 occurrences.

Ten or more counts support this clonotype. Its antigen remains unknown. Time point given: sample taken at primary tumor resection. Whole RNA was taken from tumor, nontumor lung or frozen PBMC; it was then sequenced unsorted. The presence of a unique molecular identifier marked each TCR cDNA molecule. TCRdb re-called the 5' RACE reads through MiXCR, storing one row per CDR3 protein. The data hold over 15,000 distinct CDR3 sequences, with under 7% observed a single time. Study outcomes and limitations: Counts of expanded intratumoral alpha and beta TCRs tracked tumor mutation counts.

The sequence came from a female donor with early-stage non-small cell lung cancer. The starting material was lung tumor tissue, obtained at surgery.

The CDR3: CSGIKMGTAYGYTF. The CDR3 DNA reads TGCAGTGGAATTAAAATGGGGACAGCCTATGGCTACACCTTC. The gene calls are TRBV29-1 and TRBJ1-2; 7 positions match TRBD1. Germline-derived CDR1 and CDR2 are SQVTM and ANQGSEA. This CDR3 contains 14 residues.